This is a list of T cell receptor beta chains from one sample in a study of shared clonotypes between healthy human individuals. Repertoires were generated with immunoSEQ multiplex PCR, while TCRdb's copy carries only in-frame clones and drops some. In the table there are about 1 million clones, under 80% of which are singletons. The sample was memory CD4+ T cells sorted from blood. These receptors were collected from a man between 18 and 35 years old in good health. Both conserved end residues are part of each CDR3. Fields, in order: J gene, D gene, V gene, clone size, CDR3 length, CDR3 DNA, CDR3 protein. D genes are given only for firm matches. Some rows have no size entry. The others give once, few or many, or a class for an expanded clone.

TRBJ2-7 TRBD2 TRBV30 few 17 TGTGCCTGGAGTGTCCCTAGCGGGATTACGTCGGGCTACGAGCAGTACTTC CAWSVPSGITSGYEQYF
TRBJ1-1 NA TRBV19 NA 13 TGTGCCAGTGGAATCACAGGGAACACTGAAGCTTTCTTT CASGITGNTEAFF
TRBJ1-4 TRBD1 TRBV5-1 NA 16 TGCGCCAGCAGTTCCGGGACAGGGGGGGTTAATGAAAAACTGTTTTTT CASSSGTGGVNEKLFF
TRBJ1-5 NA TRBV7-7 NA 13 TGTGCTAGCAGCTTATCCAGGGGACAGCCCCAGCATTTT CASSLSRGQPQHF
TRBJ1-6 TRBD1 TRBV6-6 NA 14 TGTGCCAGCAGTAGGGACAGGGTAAATTCACCCCTCCACTTT CASSRDRVNSPLHF
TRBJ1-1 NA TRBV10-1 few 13 TGCGCCAGCAGTGATTCGGGAAGGGCTGAAGCTTTCTTT CASSDSGRAEAFF
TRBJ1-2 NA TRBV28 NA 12 TGTGCCAGCGGGGGATTAGGGTATGGCTACACCTTC CASGGLGYGYTF
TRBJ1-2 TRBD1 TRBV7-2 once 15 TGTGCCAGCAGCATAGTCTCCGGGACAGGGGGCGGCTACACCTTC CASSIVSGTGGGYTF
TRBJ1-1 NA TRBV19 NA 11 TGTGCCAGTAGTCACGAAGCTGAAGCTTTCTTT CASSHEAEAFF
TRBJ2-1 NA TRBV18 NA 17 TGTGCCAGCTCACCACCTCATACGAAGGGCGAGTACAATGAGCAGTTCTTC CASSPPHTKGEYNEQFF
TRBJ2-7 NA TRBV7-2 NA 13 TGTGCCAGCAGCTTAGCGAGTCAGGGGTTGTTGTACTTC CASSLASQGLLYF
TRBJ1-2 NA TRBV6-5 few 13 TGTGCCAGCAGTTATGGACAACTCTATGGCTACACCTTC CASSYGQLYGYTF
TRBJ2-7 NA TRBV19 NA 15 TGTGCCAGTAGTGGAGCGCTGAAAAGCTCCTACGAGCAGTACTTC CASSGALKSSYEQYF
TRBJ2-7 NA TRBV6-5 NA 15 TGTGCCAGCAGCCCCGCAGGGGCCTTCTCCTACGAGCAGTACTTC CASSPAGAFSYEQYF
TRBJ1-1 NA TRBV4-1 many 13 TGCGCCAGCAGCCAAGGATCGAACACTGAAGCTTTCTTT CASSQGSNTEAFF
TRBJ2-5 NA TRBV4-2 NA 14 TGTGCCAGCAGCCAACCCGGGACACAAGAGACCCAGTACTTC CASSQPGTQETQYF
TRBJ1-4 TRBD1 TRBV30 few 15 TGTGCCTGGAGTACCCGGACAGGGACGGTGGAAAAACTGTTTTTT CAWSTRTGTVEKLFF
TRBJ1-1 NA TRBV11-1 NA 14 TGTGCCAGCAGCTTAAGGGGGACGAACACTGAAGCTTTCTTT CASSLRGTNTEAFF
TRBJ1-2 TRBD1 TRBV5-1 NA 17 TGCGCCAGCAGCTTGGGGACAGGGGCCCCCAAGGCACATGGCTACACCTTC CASSLGTGAPKAHGYTF
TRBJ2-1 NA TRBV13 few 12 TGTGCCAGCAGCTCTAGGGTGAATGAGCAGTTCTTC CASSSRVNEQFF
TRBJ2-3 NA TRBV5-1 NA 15 TGCGCCAGCAGCTTGCAGGTGGGAGTCACAGATACGCAGTATTTT CASSLQVGVTDTQYF
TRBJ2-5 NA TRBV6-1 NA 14 TGTGCCAGCAGTTTCGGACGGGGACAAGAGACCCAGTACTTC CASSFGRGQETQYF
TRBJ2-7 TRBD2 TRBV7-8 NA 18 TGTGCCAGCAGCTTAGGAGGGACGGGGGGGCAACGGAGCTACGAGCAGTACTTC CASSLGGTGGQRSYEQYF
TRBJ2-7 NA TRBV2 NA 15 TGTGCCAGCAGCCTAAACCGGCAACCGGCCTACGAGCAGTACTTC CASSLNRQPAYEQYF
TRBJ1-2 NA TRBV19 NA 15 TGTGCCAGTAGTATTCCCGGCAGAACTAACTATGGCTACACCTTC CASSIPGRTNYGYTF
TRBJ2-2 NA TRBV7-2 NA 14 TGTGCCAGCAGCTTAATCGCGAACACCGGGGAGCTGTTTTTT CASSLIANTGELFF
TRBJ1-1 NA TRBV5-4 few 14 TGTGCCAGCAGCTTAAAGATCTCGAACACTGAAGCTTTCTTT CASSLKISNTEAFF
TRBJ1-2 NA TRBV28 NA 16 TGTGCCAGCAGTTCACCGACCCGACAGGCATTTTATGGCTACACCTTC CASSSPTRQAFYGYTF
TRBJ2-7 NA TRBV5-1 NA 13 TGCGCCAGCAGCTTGGAACAGGGCTACGAGCAGTACTTC CASSLEQGYEQYF
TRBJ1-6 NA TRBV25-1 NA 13 TGTGCCAGCAAATGGCAGGGCGATTCACCCCTCCACTTT CASKWQGDSPLHF
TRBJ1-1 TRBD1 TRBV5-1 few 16 TGCGCCAGCAGACCTAATACCGACAGGGGAAACACTGAAGCTTTCTTT CASRPNTDRGNTEAFF
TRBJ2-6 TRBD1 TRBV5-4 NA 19 TGTGCCAGCAGCGAAACGGGACAGGTCTACTGGTCTGGGGCCAACGTCCTGACTTTC CASSETGQVYWSGANVLTF
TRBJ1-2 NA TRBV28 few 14 TGTGCCAGCAGCCCTGTGAGGGCGGACTATGGCTACACCTTC CASSPVRADYGYTF
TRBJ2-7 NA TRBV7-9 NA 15 TGTGCCAGCAGCTCCTGGGCCAGGGGTCTTTACGAGCAGTACTTC CASSSWARGLYEQYF
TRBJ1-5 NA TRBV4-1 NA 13 TGCGCCAGCAGCCAAGGAAACAATCAGCCCCAGCATTTT CASSQGNNQPQHF
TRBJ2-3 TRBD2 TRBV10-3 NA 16 TGTGCCATCAACTCCGGGAGCGGGGCCCGCGGAGATACGCAGTATTTT CAINSGSGARGDTQYF
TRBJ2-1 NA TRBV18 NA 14 TGTGCCAGCTCACCACCGGCAGGGGCGGGTGAGCAGTTCTTC CASSPPAGAGEQFF
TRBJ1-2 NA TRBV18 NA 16 TGTGCCAGCTCACCCCTGGCGGGGGGCGGCGTCGAGGGCTACACCTTC CASSPLAGGGVEGYTF
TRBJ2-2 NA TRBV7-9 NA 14 TGTGCCAGCATCCAACCTTCAGGGTCCGGGGAGCTGTTTTTT CASIQPSGSGELFF
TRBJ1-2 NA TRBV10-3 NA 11 TGTGCCATCAGTGAGGCCCAGAGCTACACCTTC CAISEAQSYTF
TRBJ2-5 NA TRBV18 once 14 TGTGCCAGCTCACCACCCCCCGGTGGGGAGACCCAGTACTTC CASSPPPGGETQYF
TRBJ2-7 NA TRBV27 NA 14 TGTGCCAGCAGTTTTCGGCAGACGGACTACGAGCAGTACTTC CASSFRQTDYEQYF
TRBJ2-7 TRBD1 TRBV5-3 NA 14 TGTGCCAGAAGCGGGACAGACGATCCCTACGAGCAGTACTTC CARSGTDDPYEQYF
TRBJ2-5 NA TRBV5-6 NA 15 TGTGCCTCTCACACGGGTCGGGTACCACAAGAGACCCAGTACTTC CASHTGRVPQETQYF
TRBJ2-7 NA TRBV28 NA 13 TGTGCCAGCAGTTCCCACAGCCCCTACGAGCAGTACTTC CASSSHSPYEQYF
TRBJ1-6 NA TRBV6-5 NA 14 TGTGCCAGCAGTTACCTGGAACCAAATTCACCCCTCCACTTT CASSYLEPNSPLHF
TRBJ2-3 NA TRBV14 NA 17 TGTGCCAGCAGCCAAGTCAGCTTCGCCGGAGGGACAGATACGCAGTATTTT CASSQVSFAGGTDTQYF
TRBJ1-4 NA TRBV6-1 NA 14 TGTGCCAGCACCGATCAGGCATCTAATGAAAAACTGTTTTTT CASTDQASNEKLFF
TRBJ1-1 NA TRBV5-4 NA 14 TGTGCCAGCAGCTTGGACAGGATGAACACTGAAGCTTTCTTT CASSLDRMNTEAFF
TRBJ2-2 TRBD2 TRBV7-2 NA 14 TGTGCCAGCAGCTCGCCGGGGAGGGCCGGGGAGCTGTTTTTT CASSSPGRAGELFF
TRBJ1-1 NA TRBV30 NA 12 TGTGCCTGGAGTGGGGTGAACACTGAAGCTTTCTTT CAWSGVNTEAFF
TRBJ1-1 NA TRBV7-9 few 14 TGTGCCAGCAGCTTAGGGGGAGTAATCACTGAAGCTTTCTTT CASSLGGVITEAFF
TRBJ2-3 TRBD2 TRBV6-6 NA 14 TGTGCCAGTAAGACTAGCGTAGTTTCAGATACGCAGTATTTT CASKTSVVSDTQYF
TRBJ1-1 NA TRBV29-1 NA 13 TGCAGCGTTGATAAGGGTAGGATCACTGAAGCTTTCTTT CSVDKGRITEAFF
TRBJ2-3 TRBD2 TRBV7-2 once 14 TGTGCCAGCAGCCCCCTGCGGGAGGCAGATACGCAGTATTTT CASSPLREADTQYF